The next 17 T cell receptor beta chains were all read from a single sample in a study of CD8+ T cells in alopecia areata. This sample's treatment: oral pan-JAK inhibitor, 5-10 mg twice daily. Reverse transcription of extracted RNA yielded cDNA, which provided the sequencing template. Here immunoSEQ multiplex PCR was the method, and the copy in TCRdb shows in-frame clones only, minus some. Of just over 150,000 clones listed, roughly 65% are singletons. The source was CD4+ T cells sorted from blood, collected at week 4, from a patient treated with tofacitinib. The receptor source for this set is a human donor with alopecia areata.

This clone was seen only once. This sequence joins TRBV5-4 and TRBJ2-5, with 7 bases fitting TRBD1. J gave up 4 bases and V 4 bases, and 4 bases lay outside the gene matches. The CDR3 contains 13 residues. The V gene's germline CDR1 is SGHNT and CDR2 YYREEE (reference sequence). Written as DNA, the CDR3 is TGTGCCAGCAGCCCCCGGACAGGAGAGACCCAGTACTTC. Translating it yields CASSPRTGETQYF. The full variable domain, rest sourced from reference TRBV5-4 and TRBJ2-5, is ETGVTQSPTHLIKTRGQQVTLRCSSQSGHNTVSWYQQALGQGPQFIFQYYREEENGRGNFPPRFSGLQFPNYSSELNVNALELDDSALYLCASSPRTGETQYFGPGTRLLVL.

This clone was seen only a few times. V is TRBV5-1 and J is TRBJ1-1; a weak D match, TRBD1 (5 bases). The V gene's germline CDR1 is SGHRS and CDR2 YFSETQ. The CDR3 is 14 residues long. Trimming removed 2 bases from V and 0 bases from J, with 8 bases in between. The CDR3 sequence is CASSFGTVNTEAFF. CDR3 nucleotide sequence: TGCGCCAGCAGCTTCGGGACGGTGAACACTGAAGCTTTCTTT.

This rearrangement joins TRBV15 to TRBJ2-2; 10 bases are shared with TRBD1. CDR1 and CDR2 from the germline V gene are LNHNV and YYDKDF (reference sequence). The CDR3 length is 18 residues. V was pared by 5 bases and J by 1 base, with 10 bases of the junction left unmatched. The CDR3: CATSGDRGRTLNTGELFF. DNA of the CDR3: TGTGCCACCAGCGGGGACAGGGGCCGCACTTTGAACACCGGGGAGCTGTTTTTT.

The V call is TRBV6-5, the J call TRBJ1-2, with unresolved D. The CDR3 length is 14 residues. V lost 5 bases to trimming and J lost 4 bases, with 14 bases between them. The germline gives CDR1 MNHEY, CDR2 SVGAGI. CDR3 amino acids: CASSETVRPYGYTF. The CDR3 bases are TGTGCCAGCAGTGAAACGGTTAGACCCTATGGCTACACCTTC.

This clone has a single count. This chain links TRBV2 with TRBJ2-7; a possible D gene is TRBD1 (6 bases). Germline loops: CDR1 SNHLY, CDR2 FYNNEI. The CDR3 sequence is 14 residues long. V lost 7 bases and J lost 7, with 20 bases in between. The DNA of the CDR3 is TGTGCCAGCACCGCCGAGACAGGCGGCGGGGAGCAGTACTTC. It yields the protein CASTAETGGGEQYF. Variable domain in full (rest from reference TRBV2 and TRBJ2-7): EPEVTQTPSHQVTQMGQEVILRCVPISNHLYFYWYRQILGQKVEFLVSFYNNEISEKSEIFDDQFSVERPDGSNFTLKIRSTKLEDSAMYFCASTAETGGGEQYFGPGTRLTVT.

The chain joins TRBV29-1 to TRBJ2-7, with TRBD2 matching 7 bases. In germline, CDR1 is SQVTM, CDR2 ANQGSEA. The CDR3 extends over 14 amino acids. The J segment lost 2 bases and the V segment lost 4 bases, leaving 8 bases of the junction unmatched. Here the CDR3 reads CSVGGLVPPYEQYF. The CDR3 coding sequence is TGCAGCGTTGGAGGACTAGTCCCTCCCTACGAGCAGTACTTC.

The chain has TRBV30 and TRBJ2-4; D uncertain. The germline V gene has CDR1 GTSNPN and CDR2 SVGIG (reference sequence). The CDR3 has 11 amino acids. Deletions cut 6 bases from V and 8 bases from J, with 11 bases between. CDR3: CACGALDIQYF. The DNA of the CDR3 is TGTGCCTGCGGTGCTCTGGACATTCAGTACTTC.

The rearrangement links TRBV30 to TRBJ2-3; no firm D call. The CDR3 has 12 amino acids. Germline CDR1 reads GTSNPN; CDR2 reads SVGIG (reference sequence). Trimming stripped 5 bases from V and 3 bases from J, with 9 bases between. The CDR3 DNA is TGTGCCTGGCGGCCGTCTACAGATACGCAGTATTTT. Translated: CAWRPSTDTQYF.

Written as DNA, the CDR3 is TGTGCCAGTAAATGGGATCCCGGAGTAGAGACCCAGTACTTC. The encoded protein is CASKWDPGVETQYF. The chain carries TRBV19 and TRBJ2-5; no definite D call. The CDR3 loop spans 14 amino acids. V lost 7 bases to trimming and J lost 4 bases, with 16 bases between them. CDR1 is LNHDA and CDR2 is SQIVND in the germline V gene (reference sequence).

This clone has just one count. The V call is TRBV5-6, the J call TRBJ1-2; 8 nucleotides agree with TRBD1. V shed 3 bases and J 6 bases; nucleotides not matched to a gene: 1. Germline loops: CDR1 SGHDT, CDR2 YYEEEE. This CDR3 comprises 12 residues. CDR3 loop: CASSSQGDGYTF. Here the CDR3 DNA reads TGTGCCAGCAGCTCACAGGGGGATGGCTACACCTTC. The full variable domain, with the rest looked up from reference TRBV5-6 and TRBJ1-2, is DAGVTQSPTHLIKTRGQQVTLRCSPKSGHDTVSWYQQALGQGPQFIFQYYEEEERQRGNFPDRFSGHQFPNYSSELNVNALLLGDSALYLCASSSQGDGYTFGSGTRLTVV.

CDR3 coding DNA: TGTGCCAGCAGCCGCAATCTTCTAGCGGACACGCAGTATTTT. Its protein product is CASSRNLLADTQYF. The V call is TRBV5-6, the J call TRBJ2-3, with TRBD2 matching over 7 bases. Per the germline V gene, CDR1 is SGHDT and CDR2 is YYEEEE. V was clipped by 4 bases and J by 9 bases; unmatched bases: 11. The CDR3 has 14 residues.

The CDR3 region is CSAGPGAGEQYF. The CDR3 coding sequence is TGCAGCGCAGGCCCGGGGGCAGGGGAGCAGTACTTC. The chain links TRBV29-1 to TRBJ2-7, with D perhaps matching TRBD1 or TRBD2 (6 bases each). The CDR3 sequence is 12 residues long. The germline V gene has CDR1 SQVTM and CDR2 ANQGSEA. Trimming stripped 7 bases from V and 7 bases from J, with 17 bases between.

The rearrangement uses TRBV30 and TRBJ1-3, with TRBD1 as a possible D gene (5 bases). The CDR3 has 16 amino acids. Germline values: CDR1 GTSNPN, CDR2 SVGIG (reference sequence). Trimming took 0 bases from V and 0 from J, leaving 12 bases between them. For the CDR3, the DNA is TGTGCCTGGAGTGTATTTGGGGGTGACTCTGGAAACACCATATATTTT. This codes for CAWSVFGGDSGNTIYF.

The chain is built from TRBV7-2 and TRBJ2-1, with D possibly matching TRBD1 (6 bases). V was cut by 6 bases and J by 0 bases, with 12 bases left in between. The CDR3 runs 15 residues. CDR1 SGHTA and CDR2 FQGNSA come from the germline V gene. Here the CDR3 reads CASRLDRSSYNEQFF. CDR3 in DNA: TGTGCCAGCAGACTCGACAGGAGCTCCTACAATGAGCAGTTCTTC.

CDR3 residues: CASSPRDGYGYTF. As DNA, the CDR3 is TGTGCCAGCTCACCCAGAGACGGATATGGCTACACCTTC. The gene calls are TRBV18 and TRBJ1-2; no reliable D call. The CDR3 is 13 residues long. Trimming pared 3 bases from V and 5 bases from J, leaving 10 bases between. Germline CDR1 KGHSH, CDR2 LQKENI.

The rearrangement joins TRBV29-1 to TRBJ2-5; D gene uncertain. Trimming removed 5 bases from V and 3 bases from J, with 10 bases in between. The V gene's germline CDR1 is SQVTM and CDR2 ANQGSEA. The length of the CDR3 is 12 residues. The chain's CDR3 is CSVHFAEETQYF. The DNA of the CDR3 is TGCAGCGTTCATTTTGCCGAAGAGACCCAGTACTTC.

V and J are TRBV7-2 and TRBJ1-2; tentatively, D is TRBD1 (5 bases). Trimming pared 5 bases from V and 4 bases from J, leaving 17 bases between. The CDR3 consists of 15 residues. The germline V gene encodes CDR1 SGHTA and CDR2 FQGNSA. The CDR3 nucleotides read TGTGCCAGCAGCGCCAGCGGCAGGGCGGGCTATGGCTACACCTTC. This gives the protein CASSASGRAGYGYTF.